What follows is one T cell receptor (beta chain) and its context. No antigen is known for it. No base qualities exist here, and no much larger clone lies one base off it. Participants in the prospective study were enrolled through a virtual design, were aged 18 to 89 years, and lived in some 24 United States geographic areas. In the prospective study, cohorts were assigned on the basis of participant-reported clinical history obtained from a screening survey and a study questionnaire. Mobile phlebotomists in the prospective study collected whole blood, serum and a nasopharyngeal or oropharyngeal swab from every participant. Additional blood draws and questionnaires over an approximately two-month period could optionally be provided by prospective study participants. Prospective study blood samples were shipped either frozen or at room temperature before DNA extraction. Sequences MNHEY (CDR1) and SVGAGI (CDR2) are obtained from the germline V gene. V sheds 5 bases and J sheds 10 bases, leaving 15 bases between their ends. The CDR3 numbers 14 residues from cysteine through phenylalanine. The only DNA kept is the CDR3, 42 bases in frame from the first base.

TCRbeta CDR3 regions were amplified from genomic DNA by means of the immunoSEQ Assay, a bias-controlled multiplex PCR. Per the original workflow: Nucleated cell counts per sample were estimated from amplification of reference gene primers within the assay. Sequence reads were collapsed and filtered to measure the absolute abundance of every unique TCRbeta CDR3 rearrangement. For each sample, productive Simpson clonality was calculated as the square root of Simpson's diversity index across productive rearrangements. Not all clones reach the TCRdb copy of this immuneACCESS table, which keeps in-frame sequences only. Checked studies attribute under half of the gap to unresolved V genes and leave the rest unexplained. V, J and clone size are those of that table, while D and trimming were read from the DNA. This sample comprises under 150,000 clones, roughly 80% of them detected only once. Under 5.5% of the sample goes to the ten largest clones.

This entry comes from a study of blood T cell repertoires in COVID-19 (dated by TCRdb to about 2020). General notes on the study: Samples from collaborators originated in the United States, Italy and Spain and spanned both the acute and convalescent phases of COVID-19. The prospective study material was composed of cDNA or gDNA derived from T cells, B-cell-depleted T cells, or PBMCs. Subjects who had been exposed to COVID-19, were actively infected with it, or had recovered from it provided the deeply sampled blood TCRbeta repertoires that made up the dataset. The repertoires were released in a freely available public database intended as a resource for research on the immune response to SARS-CoV-2. Samples were obtained from the ongoing ImmuneRACE study (first 160 participants) and from about 1,300 subjects provided by 6 global collaborators. A de-identified subject ID, COVID-19 status, age in years and sex were almost always included in the sample metadata. Where available, HLA class I and class II types were taken from metadata supplied by the sample provider and were not determined by assay-based typing.

Broad study findings and their caveats: How much clinical and demographic metadata was included differed by source and by participant, and the metadata was provided uncurated.

The chain joins TRBV6-5 to TRBJ1-6, with TRBD1 perhaps the D gene, on 5 matching bases. This TCR came from a man aged 40-49 years with acute COVID-19. The specimen sequenced was PBMCs or T cells enriched from blood (not recorded which). The nucleotide sequence reads as follows: TGTGCCAGCAGTAGTGGACATGGAGAGTCACCCCTCCACTTT. Its translation is CASSSGHGESPLHF.